Sequencing of this T cell receptor (beta chain) was carried out in a study of neurological immune-mediated disorders. Germline V CDR1 and CDR2: SGHVS, FNYEAQ. This CDR3 is 14 amino acids long. Trimming took off 2 bases at V and 4 bases at J, with 10 bases between the two ends. TCRdb reprocessed the 5' RACE reads via MiXCR and lists one record per CDR3 protein. The data hold 50,000 or so distinct CDR3 sequences, with around 4% observed a single time. This clonotype occurred many times. This chain uses TRBV7-6 with TRBJ2-3; tentatively, D is TRBD1 or TRBD2 (5 bases each). This TCR came from a man aged 55 to 70 with multiple sclerosis. The sequenced material came from PBMCs. The CDR3 here is CASSLLLGADTQYF. As DNA, the CDR3 is TGTGCCAGCAGCTTATTACTAGGGGCAGATACGCAGTATTTT. Filled out from reference TRBV7-6 and TRBJ2-3, the complete variable domain reads GAGVSQSPRYKVTKRGQDVALRCDPISGHVSLYWYRQALGQGPEFLTYFNYEAQQDKSGLPNDRFSAERPEGSISTLTIQRTEQRDSAMYRCASSLLLGADTQYFGPGTRLTVL.